Reported below is one TCR beta chain. This sample was included in a study of technical replicates of blood from several donors. CDR1 and CDR2 (germline): MNHEY, SVGAGI. V dropped 6 bases and J dropped 1 base, with 3 bases sitting between them. The CDR3 has 11 amino acids. TCRdb keeps only in-frame clones here, not all; method: immunoSEQ multiplex PCR. Here the sample spans about 85,000 clones, about 95% being singletons. This chain joins TRBV6-5 and TRBJ1-2; no firm D call. The sequence was collected from a human donor in good health. The sequenced sample was T cells isolated from PBMCs. CDR3 nucleotides: TGTGCCAGCAGCCATAACTATGGCTACACCTTC. Its translation is CASSHNYGYTF.